The entry below describes one T cell receptor beta chain. This record belongs to a study of blood T cell repertoires in COVID-19. Study as a whole: Italy, Spain and the United States were the sources of the convalescent and acute COVID-19 samples. PBMCs, B-cell-depleted T cells, or T cells provided the cDNA or gDNA that made up the material.

Original analysis: The authors estimated nucleated cell counts from reference gene primer amplification. Profiling relied on immunoSEQ multiplex PCR, and the TCRdb table lists in-frame clones only, not all of them. Clone size and V and J calls were adopted from that table, with D and trimming inferred from the DNA. Here the sample spans approximately 130,000 clones, 88% being singletons. The length of the CDR3 is 13 residues. V lost 6 bases to trimming and J lost 4 bases; unmatched junction nucleotides: 3. Germline V gene lookup returns CDR1 MRHNA and CDR2 SNTAGT. The J gene is TRBJ2-3, the V gene TRBV6-4, with 8 nucleotides matching TRBD1. Sequences were obtained from peripheral blood. This receptor was obtained from a man aged 50-59 years with acute or convalescent COVID-19. CDR3 sequence (DNA): TGTGCCAGCAGCCAGGACAGGGCAGATACGCAGTATTTT. Amino acid sequence: CASSQDRADTQYF.